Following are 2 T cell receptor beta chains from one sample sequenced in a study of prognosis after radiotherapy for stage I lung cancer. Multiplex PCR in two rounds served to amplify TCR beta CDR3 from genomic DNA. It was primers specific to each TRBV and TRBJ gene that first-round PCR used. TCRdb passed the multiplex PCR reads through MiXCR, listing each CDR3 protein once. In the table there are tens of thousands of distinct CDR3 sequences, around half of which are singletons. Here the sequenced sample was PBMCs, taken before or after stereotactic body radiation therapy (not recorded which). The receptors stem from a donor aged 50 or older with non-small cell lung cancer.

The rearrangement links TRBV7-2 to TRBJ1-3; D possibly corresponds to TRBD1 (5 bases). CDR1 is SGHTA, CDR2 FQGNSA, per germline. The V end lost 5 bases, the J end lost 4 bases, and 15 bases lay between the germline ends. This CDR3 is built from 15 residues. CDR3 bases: TGTGCCAGCAGCCGAACCCCGACAGTAGGAAACACCATATATTTT. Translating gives CASSRTPTVGNTIYF.

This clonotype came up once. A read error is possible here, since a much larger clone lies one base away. CDR3 sequence (DNA): TGCAGTCTCCGACAGGGAAATGAGCTCCAGCATTTT. Translated: CSLRQGNELQHF. V usage is TRBV20-1 and J usage is TRBJ1-5, with 7 bases aligning to TRBD1. The CDR3 is 12 residues long. J was trimmed by 12 bases and V by 8 bases; bases with no gene match: 13. Looked up from germline, CDR1 is DFQATT and CDR2 is SNEGSKA (reference sequence).